The next 11 T cell receptor beta chains were all read from a single sample in a study of beta chain features in type 1 diabetes. Study-level results: Shorter TCRB CDR3s, moderately but significantly so, marked every one of the four CD4+ subsets in Type 1 diabetes patients.

These TCRs' antigens remain unknown. Reverse transcription of all isolated RNA meant that expressed TCRB transcripts were sequenced. Profiling relied on immunoSEQ multiplex PCR, and the TCRdb table lists in-frame clones only, not all of them. The sample lists tens of thousands of clones, roughly 50% occurring once. Source material: Tregs from blood. The receptors shown here come from a woman aged 40 to 50 with type 1 diabetes.

This clone was seen once. The rearrangement links TRBV5-4 to TRBJ2-6, with TRBD1 matching 7 bases. Germline trimming cut 2 bases from V and 2 bases from J; bases unmatched to any gene: 4. This CDR3 contains 16 residues. Per germline, CDR1 SGHNT and CDR2 YYREEE (reference sequence). The DNA for the CDR3 is TGTGCCAGCAGCTTCCTCGACAGGGCTGGGGCCAACGTCCTGACTTTC. Translated, it gives CASSFLDRAGANVLTF. Filled out from reference TRBV5-4 and TRBJ2-6, the complete variable domain reads ETGVTQSPTHLIKTRGQQVTLRCSSQSGHNTVSWYQQALGQGPQFIFQYYREEENGRGNFPPRFSGLQFPNYSSELNVNALELDDSALYLCASSFLDRAGANVLTFGAGSRLTVL.

This clone was seen a few times. The gene calls are TRBV4-1 and TRBJ1-3, with 8 nucleotides matching TRBD1. This CDR3 is 17 amino acids long. V gave up 2 bases and J gave up 1 base; unmatched junction bases: 7. Germline values: CDR1 MGHRA, CDR2 YSYEKL. This chain's CDR3 is CASSQSGTGNSGNTIYF. CDR3 coding DNA: TGCGCCAGCAGCCAATCGGGGACAGGAAATTCTGGAAACACCATATATTTT.

The chain couples TRBV5-1 to TRBJ1-2, with 7 bases lining up with TRBD1. With 4 bases clipped from V and 3 bases from J, the junction kept 6 bases outside the gene matches. The CDR3 is 14 residues long. Germline values: CDR1 SGHRS, CDR2 YFSETQ. The chain's CDR3 is CASSKGQADYGYTF. The CDR3 region has the DNA TGCGCCAGCAGCAAAGGACAGGCGGACTATGGCTACACCTTC.

The chain links TRBV6-6 to TRBJ2-2, with 10 bases lining up with TRBD2. This CDR3 is built from 15 residues. Per the germline V gene, CDR1 is MNHNY and CDR2 is SVGAGI (reference sequence). The V gene end was trimmed by 8 bases and the J gene end by 8 bases; junction bases not matched to a gene: 11. The CDR3 sequence is CASVKERGGRGELFF. CDR3 sequence (DNA): TGTGCCAGCGTTAAAGAGCGGGGGGGACGAGGGGAGCTGTTTTTT.

V and J are TRBV6-5 and TRBJ2-3, with 10 positions matching TRBD2. The CDR3 totals 16 residues. Germline V gives CDR1 MNHEY, CDR2 SVGAGI. V dropped 2 bases and J dropped 4; count of bases not matched to a gene: 6. CDR3 sequence: CASSYRRGTSADTQYF. The CDR3 bases are TGTGCCAGCAGTTACAGGAGGGGGACTAGCGCAGATACGCAGTATTTT.

The CDR3 is CASSIQARAGGTEAFF. CDR3 coding DNA: TGTGCCAGTAGTATACAGGCTCGGGCAGGGGGCACTGAAGCTTTCTTT. The chain employs TRBV19 and TRBJ1-1; 7 positions agree with TRBD1. The V segment lost 2 bases and the J segment 4 bases; nucleotides outside the gene matches: 10. Germline CDR1 LNHDA, CDR2 SQIVND (reference sequence). The CDR3 extends over 16 amino acids.

V is TRBV7-2 and J is TRBJ2-5; D uncertain. The end of the DNA fits TRBJ2-7 better, so the J call may be wrong. The CDR3 has 13 amino acids. Germline loops: CDR1 SGHTA, CDR2 FQGNSA. This CDR3 reads CASSLTPFYEQYF. CDR3 in DNA: TGTGCCAGCAGCTTAACTCCTTTCTACGAGCAGTACTTC.

This chain joins TRBV7-6 and TRBJ2-7; 7 bases fit TRBD1. Germline CDR1 and CDR2: SGHVS and FNYEAQ. The CDR3 is made up of 12 amino acids. V shed 6 bases, J shed 7 bases, and the junction held 6 bases outside the gene matches. This chain's CDR3 is CASSQQGQEQYF. The CDR3 bases are TGTGCCAGCAGTCAACAGGGGCAAGAGCAGTACTTC.

The chain uses TRBV11-2 and TRBJ1-4; perhaps TRBD1 as D (6 bases). Between the trimmed V and J ends, which lost 5 bases and 0 bases, there was a span of 13 bases. Germline V gene sequence: CDR1 SGHAT, CDR2 FQNNGV. The CDR3 is made up of 16 amino acids. The DNA for the CDR3 is TGTGCCAGCAGCGCCGGGACACAGGCAACTAATGAAAAACTGTTTTTT. Translated, it gives CASSAGTQATNEKLFF.

This clone came up a few times. V and J are TRBV14 and TRBJ2-5, with 14 positions matching TRBD2. Germline CDR1 reads SGHDN; CDR2 reads FVKESK. V shed 4 bases and J 5 bases; nucleotides not matched to a gene: 12. CDR3 length: 18 residues. For the CDR3, the DNA is TGTGCCAGCAGCCCCCCCGCCGGGACTAGCGGGGGTAGGGAGACCCAGTACTTC. The encoded protein is CASSPPAGTSGGRETQYF.

The chain recombines TRBV7-3 with TRBJ2-5; 7 bases align to TRBD2. Unmatched junction bases numbered 7, after V lost 2 bases and J lost 4 bases. This CDR3 contains 15 residues. Germline V gene lookup returns CDR1 SGHTA and CDR2 FQGTGA. In DNA form, the CDR3 reads TGTGCCAGCAGCTTAGGATGGGCTAGCGGAGAGACCCAGTACTTC. Encoded protein: CASSLGWASGETQYF.